This T cell receptor beta chain was documented in a study of blood T cell repertoires in COVID-19. Across the study: From the United States, Italy and Spain came samples of acute and convalescent COVID-19. T cells, B-cell-depleted T cells, or PBMCs provided the cDNA or gDNA that served as material.

Original data processing: Amplified reference gene primers provided the basis for estimating nucleated cell counts. The repertoire was sequenced with immunoSEQ multiplex PCR; TCRdb's copy has only in-frame clones and lacks some. V and J calls and clone size follow that table, whereas D and trimming were derived from the DNA. The sample holds 300,000 to 450,000 clones, 75% to 90% seen once. The CDR3 totals 14 residues. Germline V CDR1 and CDR2: MGHDK, SYGVNS. Worth noting for this clone: One junction end does not reproduce the germline sequence, and a read error may be involved.

V is TRBV25-1 and J is TRBJ2-2; weak D call: TRBD2 (6 bases). The sample comprised peripheral blood. The source of this sequence is a woman aged 18-30 years with acute or convalescent COVID-19. As DNA, the CDR3 is TGTGCCAGCAGTCTAGGGGCATTTCGGCGGGGAGCTGTTTTT. Its translation is CASSLGAFRRGAVF.